These T cell receptor beta chains were read from a single sample in a study of cytomegalovirus exposure and HLA in healthy donors. Measured with immunoSEQ multiplex PCR; TCRdb has only the in-frame clones, and not every one. There are about 82,000 clones in the sample; over 75% occur only once, and around 3.2% lies in the top ten. Source material: PBMCs. The receptor set was obtained from a man aged 50 to 60 in good health and CMV-seronegative. Each CDR3 is given with its conserved first and last residue. D genes are given only for firm matches. The size field is filled for only some rows; it gives once, few, many or a size class.

V	size	D	J	CDR3	DNA
TRBV11-3	NA	TRBD2	TRBJ2-3	CASSSAASGAAVTQYF	TGTGCCAGCAGCTCCGCCGCGAGCGGGGCGGCCGTTACGCAGTATTTT
TRBV11-2	few	NA	TRBJ1-6	CASSLGGNNSPLHF	TGTGCCAGCAGCTTGGGGGGAAATAATTCACCCCTCCACTTT
TRBV28	once	NA	TRBJ2-7	CASKLYYEQYF	TGTGCCAGCAAACTGTACTACGAGCAGTACTTC
TRBV10-3	NA	TRBD1	TRBJ2-5	CAISETGGAETQYF	TGTGCCATCAGTGAGACAGGGGGAGCAGAGACCCAGTACTTC
TRBV5-6	NA	TRBD1	TRBJ1-6	CASSSGGRGRNSPLHF	TGTGCCAGCAGCTCAGGCGGCAGGGGGAGAAATTCACCCCTCCACTTT
TRBV6-6	NA	TRBD1	TRBJ2-1	CAKHRGNEQFF	TGTGCCAAGCACAGGGGCAATGAGCAGTTCTTC
TRBV18	NA	NA	TRBJ2-3	CASSGRDTRTDTQYF	TGTGCCAGCTCAGGCCGGGACACACGCACAGATACGCAGTATTTT
TRBV19	NA	TRBD2	TRBJ2-5	CASSPRTSGGAPRETQYF	TGTGCCAGTAGTCCCCGGACTAGCGGGGGAGCCCCGAGGGAGACCCAGTACTTC
TRBV9	NA	TRBD1	TRBJ2-2	CASSVEGQGFANTGELFF	TGTGCCAGCAGCGTAGAGGGACAGGGTTTTGCGAACACCGGGGAGCTGTTTTTT
TRBV7-3	NA	TRBD1	TRBJ2-5	CASSNDRAETQYF	TGTGCCAGCAGCAACGACAGGGCAGAGACCCAGTACTTC
TRBV10-3	NA	TRBD1	TRBJ2-1	CAISEWDRVNEQFF	TGTGCCATCAGTGAGTGGGACAGGGTCAATGAGCAGTTCTTC
TRBV18	NA	NA	TRBJ2-7	CASSSGVASYEQYF	TGTGCCAGCTCATCAGGGGTTGCCTCCTACGAGCAGTACTTC
TRBV29-1	once	NA	TRBJ2-7	CSLGPPYEQYF	TGCAGCCTGGGGCCTCCCTACGAGCAGTACTTC
TRBV29-1	NA	NA	TRBJ1-1	CSVERHPNTEAFF	TGCAGCGTTGAGCGGCACCCAAACACTGAAGCTTTCTTT
TRBV11-2	NA	NA	TRBJ2-7	CASSSRGAPGFYF	TGTGCCAGCAGCTCCCGCGGGGCCCCGGGGTTCTACTTC
TRBV9	NA	NA	TRBJ2-2	CASSVGISGVAGELFF	TGTGCCAGCAGCGTAGGGATCTCAGGGGTTGCCGGGGAGCTGTTTTTT
TRBV19	once	NA	TRBJ2-7	CASAGTPIYEQYF	TGTGCTTCCGCCGGGACACCTATCTACGAGCAGTACTTC
TRBV9	NA	NA	TRBJ2-2	CASSVRDFNTGELFF	TGTGCCAGCAGCGTCCGGGACTTCAACACCGGGGAGCTGTTTTTT
TRBV18	NA	TRBD1	TRBJ2-7	CASSPPTGSNYEQYF	TGTGCCAGCTCACCGCCGACAGGGTCCAACTACGAGCAGTACTTC
TRBV6-6	NA	NA	TRBJ1-2	CASSLSTANYGYTF	TGTGCCAGCAGTTTATCGACAGCTAACTATGGCTACACCTTC
TRBV5-1	NA	TRBD2	TRBJ2-3	CASSPRTSGGTDTQYF	TGCGCCAGCAGCCCACGGACTAGCGGGGGCACAGATACGCAGTATTTT
TRBV6-5	many	NA	TRBJ1-3	CATGEAFGDTIYF	TGTGCCACGGGGGAGGCATTCGGAGACACCATATATTTT
TRBV11-2	NA	NA	TRBJ1-3	CASSLERGKRSGNTIYF	TGTGCCAGCAGCTTAGAACGCGGGAAACGCTCTGGAAACACCATATATTTT
TRBV5-1	NA	NA	TRBJ1-2	CASRAGILNYGYTF	TGCGCCAGCAGGGCGGGAATCTTAAACTATGGCTACACCTTC
TRBV6-5	medium-sized	NA	TRBJ1-6	CASTKAASQSPLHF	TGTGCCAGCACTAAGGCGGCCTCCCAATCACCCCTCCACTTT
TRBV28	NA	NA	TRBJ1-5	CASSSQTLRNQPQHF	TGTGCCAGCAGTTCCCAGACCTTGCGGAATCAGCCCCAGCATTTT
TRBV7-6	NA	TRBD1	TRBJ2-2	CASSPRGQGSSTGELFF	TGTGCCAGCAGTCCTAGAGGACAGGGGAGTAGCACCGGGGAGCTGTTTTTT
TRBV29-1	NA	TRBD1	TRBJ2-7	CSARTGGEQYF	TGCAGCGCAAGGACAGGTGGCGAGCAGTACTTC
TRBV20-1	NA	TRBD1	TRBJ2-7	CSARDGQGQYF	TGCAGTGCTAGAGACGGACAGGGGCAGTACTTC
TRBV19	NA	TRBD2	TRBJ2-1	CASSGRGGRYNEQFF	TGTGCCAGTAGCGGGCGGGGGGGACGATACAATGAGCAGTTCTTC